Listed below are T cell receptor beta chains from one sample, sequenced in a study of glioma-infiltrating T cells after dendritic cell vaccination. TCRdb's copy holds only in-frame clones and misses some; the assay was immunoSEQ multiplex PCR. The sample consists of about 87,000 clones, roughly four fifths of them appearing once. The specimen was blood, collected after dendritic cell vaccination. All receptors come from a human donor with glioblastoma. Each CDR3 is given with its conserved first and last residue. Each record gives: CDR3 DNA, CDR3 protein, J gene, V gene, D gene, clone size. D genes are given only for firm matches. For some rows the clone size is stated as once, few or many, or as a class when expanded; others skip it.

TGTGCCAGCTCACCCATGACTAGCGAAAGTGGGACCCAGTACTTC	CASSPMTSESGTQYF	TRBJ2-5	TRBV18	TRBD2	.
TGTGCCAGCAGGCGTAGCAAGAATGAAAAACTGTTTTTT	CASRRSKNEKLFF	TRBJ1-4	TRBV6-5	.	.
TGTGCCAGCAATTCAGGCAATCAGCCCCAGCATTTT	CASNSGNQPQHF	TRBJ1-5	TRBV5-6	.	.
TGTGCCAGCAGTGGTAGGGGGCTAGATGGCTACACCTTC	CASSGRGLDGYTF	TRBJ1-2	TRBV27	TRBD1	.
TGTGCCAGCAGCCCGACGGACAGTCGTATCGAGCAGTACTTC	CASSPTDSRIEQYF	TRBJ2-7	TRBV7-3	.	.
TGTGCCAGCAGCCCGGGACAGGGGGCTTACGAGCAGTACTTC	CASSPGQGAYEQYF	TRBJ2-7	TRBV6-5	TRBD1	.
TGTGCCAGCAGCTTAGTCGGTATCGGGGAGCTGTTTTTT	CASSLVGIGELFF	TRBJ2-2	TRBV7-9	.	once
TGTGCCAGTAGTACGAGCGGGGGCCCCTACAATGAGCAGTTCTTC	CASSTSGGPYNEQFF	TRBJ2-1	TRBV19	TRBD2	few
TGTGCCTGGAGTGCGGGACAAGCCACTGAAGCTTTCTTT	CAWSAGQATEAFF	TRBJ1-1	TRBV30	.	.
TGTGCCAGCAGTTACGACAGGCAAAACACCGGGGAGCTGTTTTTT	CASSYDRQNTGELFF	TRBJ2-2	TRBV6-5	.	.
TGTGCCAGCAGTTACGTTCGTGGCGGGAACTATGGCTACACCTTC	CASSYVRGGNYGYTF	TRBJ1-2	TRBV6-5	.	.
TGTGCCAGCGGGCTAGGGGGCACGGCAACCGAGCAGTACTTC	CASGLGGTATEQYF	TRBJ2-7	TRBV2	TRBD1	.
TGTGCCAGCAGCTATGGATCTAGCGAGGGGATCAATGAGCAGTTCTTC	CASSYGSSEGINEQFF	TRBJ2-1	TRBV7-9	.	.
TGTGCCAGCAGCTTACGAAGGGAGAGCCAGTACTTC	CASSLRRESQYF	TRBJ2-5	TRBV5-8	.	.
TGTGCCAGCAGCCAAGATATCGGACAGGCGGGGTATGGCTACACCTTC	CASSQDIGQAGYGYTF	TRBJ1-2	TRBV4-2	TRBD1	.
TGTGCCAGTAGCTCCCTTGCTGAGGGCTATGGCTACACCTTC	CASSSLAEGYGYTF	TRBJ1-2	TRBV19	.	.
TGTGCCAGTAGTATTGGTTACAGGGGAAATCAGCCCCAGCATTTT	CASSIGYRGNQPQHF	TRBJ1-5	TRBV19	TRBD1	.
TGCGCCAGCAGCCAAGATCTTGGGGCGATGAACTATGGCTACACCTTC	CASSQDLGAMNYGYTF	TRBJ1-2	TRBV4-1	.	.
TGTGCCAGCAGCCGCGGGTTTGGCGGCACTGAAGCTTTCTTT	CASSRGFGGTEAFF	TRBJ1-1	TRBV5-6	.	.
TGTGCCAGCAGCTCCCGGGGGACAGGGCAAGAGACCCAGTACTTC	CASSSRGTGQETQYF	TRBJ2-5	TRBV13	TRBD1	.
TGTGCCAGCAGTTCCCTAGCCGGGACAGGGTCTCCCCTCCACTTT	CASSSLAGTGSPLHF	TRBJ1-6	TRBV6-5	TRBD1	.
TGTGCCAGCGGGCCGGGACAGGGTTTCGGGGGCTACACCTTC	CASGPGQGFGGYTF	TRBJ1-2	TRBV2	TRBD1	.
TGTGCCAGCAGTCCGGGGTTTCAAGCTGAAGCTTTCTTT	CASSPGFQAEAFF	TRBJ1-1	TRBV6-5	.	.
TGTGCCAGCAGCCCACGGTTCGGGGAAAAACTGTTTTTT	CASSPRFGEKLFF	TRBJ1-4	TRBV7-2	.	once
TGTGCCAGCCGCCGCGGGGGTTCCCACGAGCAGTACTTC	CASRRGGSHEQYF	TRBJ2-7	TRBV6-5	TRBD2	.
TGCGCCAGCAGCCAAGATGGGCTTGGGACAGGGGTTAAAGGAAGCGACTACACCTTC	CASSQDGLGTGVKGSDYTF	TRBJ1-2	TRBV4-1	TRBD1	.
TGTGCCAGCAGTCATCTAGCGGGGGGGGGAGAGACCCAGTACTTC	CASSHLAGGGETQYF	TRBJ2-5	TRBV25-1	TRBD2	.
TGTGCCAGTTCTGCCGGGGGGGCAGGTAATGAGCAGTTCTTC	CASSAGGAGNEQFF	TRBJ2-1	TRBV9	TRBD2	.
TGCGCCAGCAGCCAGGAGGGAGGCTACACCTTC	CASSQEGGYTF	TRBJ1-2	TRBV5-1	.	.
TGCAGTGCCTACACGGGGGACAGGGAGATCTTC	CSAYTGDREIF	TRBJ2-1	TRBV20-1	TRBD1	.
TGTGCCAGCAGCTTGGTGGGGAGGAACACTGAAGCTTTCTTT	CASSLVGRNTEAFF	TRBJ1-1	TRBV5-4	.	.
TGTGCCAGCAGTGGTGAGGGGGCGGTGACTGAAGCTTTCTTT	CASSGEGAVTEAFF	TRBJ1-1	TRBV2	TRBD1	.
TGTGCCAGCTCACCGGGCGGGGCAAACGAGCAGTACTTC	CASSPGGANEQYF	TRBJ2-7	TRBV18	.	.
TGTGCCAGCGGGGCGGGGGGCAATAGGGGCACTGAAGCTTTCTTT	CASGAGGNRGTEAFF	TRBJ1-1	TRBV6-5	.	.
TGTGCCAGCAACCGACTAGCGGACAATGAGCAGTTCTTC	CASNRLADNEQFF	TRBJ2-1	TRBV2	TRBD2	.
TGTGCCAGCAGTGTAGAGGGCGCCAAAAACATTCAGTACTTC	CASSVEGAKNIQYF	TRBJ2-4	TRBV2	.	.
TGTGCTAGTGGTTTGGTACCCTTAGGATCCGTGGAGCCTGGGGCCAACGTCCTGACTTTC	CASGLVPLGSVEPGANVLTF	TRBJ2-6	TRBV12-5	.	.
TGTGCCAGCAGCTATGACAGGGGCCGGGAGACCCAGTACTTC	CASSYDRGRETQYF	TRBJ2-5	TRBV7-2	TRBD1	.
TGTGCCACCAGCAGGGGGGGGACAGGGGGCTTGGCAGAGACCCAGTACTTC	CATSRGGTGGLAETQYF	TRBJ2-5	TRBV15	TRBD1	.
TGTGCCAGTACAAGGGGGCTTGGGCAGCCCCAGCATTTT	CASTRGLGQPQHF	TRBJ1-5	TRBV19	TRBD1	few
TGTGCCTGGAGCGATACAGGGGGCCATGAAAAACTGTTTTTT	CAWSDTGGHEKLFF	TRBJ1-4	TRBV30	TRBD1	once
TGTGCCAGCACTCCCACAGGGAAGAACTATGGCTACACCTTC	CASTPTGKNYGYTF	TRBJ1-2	TRBV2	.	.
TGTGCTAGTGGTTTGGATGTCGCTGAAGCTTTCTTT	CASGLDVAEAFF	TRBJ1-1	TRBV12-5	.	.
TGTGCCAGCAGCTTCTCGGCGGCGGAATACACAGATACGCAGTATTTT	CASSFSAAEYTDTQYF	TRBJ2-3	TRBV7-2	.	.
TGTGCCAGCAGATCCCCTCGGGGCGAGCAGTACTTC	CASRSPRGEQYF	TRBJ2-7	TRBV27	.	.
TGTGCCAGCTCACCAACCACGGGGGGAGAGCAGTTCTTC	CASSPTTGGEQFF	TRBJ2-1	TRBV18	TRBD2	.
TGTGCCAGCAGTGAATACTCAGGGATGAACACTGAAGCTTTCTTT	CASSEYSGMNTEAFF	TRBJ1-1	TRBV25-1	.	.
TGTGCCAGCAGTAGTCACAGGGAACTTCTCTATGGCTACACCTTC	CASSSHRELLYGYTF	TRBJ1-2	TRBV6-5	.	.
TGTGCCAGTAGGCAGACTGGGGGCAGGGGCACAGATACGCAGTATTTT	CASRQTGGRGTDTQYF	TRBJ2-3	TRBV19	.	.
TGCGCCAGCAGCTTGTATGAGGGGGGGCACGAGCAGTACTTC	CASSLYEGGHEQYF	TRBJ2-7	TRBV5-1	.	.
TGTGCCAGCAGCTTAGACCCCCCGGGGGGCTTCCAAGAGACCCAGTACTTC	CASSLDPPGGFQETQYF	TRBJ2-5	TRBV7-2	.	.
TGTGCCAGCAGCGCCACAGGGGGCAAAGCCGACGAGACCCAGTACTTC	CASSATGGKADETQYF	TRBJ2-5	TRBV7-3	TRBD1	.
TGTGCCAGCAGCCAAGGGGGCGGGGGTTTCGAGCAGTTCTTC	CASSQGGGGFEQFF	TRBJ2-1	TRBV14	TRBD2	.
TGTGCCAGCAGTGAACAGGGGTACACTGAAGCTTTCTTT	CASSEQGYTEAFF	TRBJ1-1	TRBV2	.	.